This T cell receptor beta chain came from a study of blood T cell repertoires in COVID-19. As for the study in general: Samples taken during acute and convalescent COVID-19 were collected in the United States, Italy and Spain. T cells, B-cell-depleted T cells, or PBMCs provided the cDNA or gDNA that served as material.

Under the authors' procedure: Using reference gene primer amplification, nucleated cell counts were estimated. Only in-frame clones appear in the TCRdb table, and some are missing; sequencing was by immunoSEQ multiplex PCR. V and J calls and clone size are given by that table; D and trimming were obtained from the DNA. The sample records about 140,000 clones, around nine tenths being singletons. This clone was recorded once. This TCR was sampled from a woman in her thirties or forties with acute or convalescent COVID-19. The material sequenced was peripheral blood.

CDR3 DNA: TGTGCCAGCAGCAAAAGGGACAGGGCCTACGAGCAGTACTTC. Protein: CASSKRDRAYEQYF. The chain employs TRBV7-9 and TRBJ2-7; 9 bases map to TRBD1. The CDR3 loop spans 14 amino acids. V gave up 5 bases and J gave up 2 bases; unmatched junction bases: 4. Germline V CDR1 and CDR2: SEHNR, FQNEAQ (reference sequence). The variable domain in full, with the rest retrieved from reference TRBV7-9 and TRBJ2-7, is DTGVSQNPRHKITKRGQNVTFRCDPISEHNRLYWYRQTLGQGPEFLTYFQNEAQLEKSRLLSDRFSAERPKGSFSTLEIQRTEQGDSAMYLCASSKRDRAYEQYFGPGTRLTVT.